This TCR beta chain was identified during a study of blood T cell repertoires in COVID-19. The overall study: Samples taken during acute and convalescent COVID-19 were collected in the United States, Italy and Spain. Sample material is recorded as cDNA or gDNA derived from T cells, B-cell-depleted T cells, or PBMCs.

Germline V lookup: CDR1 LGHNA, CDR2 YNFKEQ. CDR3 length: 13 amino acids. V was trimmed by 0 bases and J by 13 bases, leaving 10 bases between them. How the authors handled the data: Reference gene primer amplification in the assay estimated nucleated cell counts. The assay was immunoSEQ multiplex PCR, and TCRdb's table has in-frame clones only and misses some. The DNA gave D and trimming, while V, J and clone size come from that table. The sample has roughly 100,000 clones; about 91% are singletons. This TCR derives from a human donor with active COVID-19. The donor label of this sample is uncertain. This chain uses TRBV4-2 with TRBJ1-6; D gene uncertain. The sequencing input was peripheral blood. The CDR3 spells CASSQDQTPPLHF. The CDR3 DNA sequence: TGTGCCAGCAGCCAAGATCAAACTCCTCCCCTCCACTTT.